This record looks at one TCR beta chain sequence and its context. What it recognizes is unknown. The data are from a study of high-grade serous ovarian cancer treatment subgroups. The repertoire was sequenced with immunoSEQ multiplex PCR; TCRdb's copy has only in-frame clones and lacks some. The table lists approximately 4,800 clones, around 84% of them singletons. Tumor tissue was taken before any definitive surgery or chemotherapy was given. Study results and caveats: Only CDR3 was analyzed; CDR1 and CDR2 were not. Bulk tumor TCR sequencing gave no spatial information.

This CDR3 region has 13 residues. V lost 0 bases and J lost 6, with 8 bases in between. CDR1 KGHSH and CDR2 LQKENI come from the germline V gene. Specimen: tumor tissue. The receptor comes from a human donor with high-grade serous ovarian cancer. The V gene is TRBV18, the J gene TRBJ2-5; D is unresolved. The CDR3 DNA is TGTGCCAGCTCACCACCGTATTTAAAGACCCAGTACTTC. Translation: CASSPPYLKTQYF.